This T cell receptor beta chain was identified in a study of cytomegalovirus exposure and HLA in healthy donors. Primers for the PCR totalled 60 Vbeta and 13 Jbeta. Profiling relied on immunoSEQ multiplex PCR, and the TCRdb table lists in-frame clones only, not all of them. The profile shows around 50,000 clones, roughly 53% of them singletons. V shed 3 bases, J shed 14 bases, and the junction held 6 bases outside the gene matches. CDR3 length: 12 residues. Germline CDR1 SGHVS, CDR2 FQNEAQ. The sequence derives from a human donor in good health. Sample: PBMCs. V gene TRBV7-8 combines with J gene TRBJ2-3; 9 nucleotides line up with TRBD1. The CDR3 coding sequence is TGTGCCAGCAGCTTGTTACAGGGGGCCCCGTATTTT. Translation: CASSLLQGAPYF.